This T cell receptor (beta chain) was observed in a study of shared T cell receptors in the human thymus. Clones were sequenced by immunoSEQ multiplex PCR, and TCRdb holds only the in-frame ones, with some missing. The sample consists of hundreds of thousands of clones, more than 70% of them appearing once. CDR1 LNHDA and CDR2 SQIVND come from the germline V gene (reference sequence). J gave up 1 base and V 8 bases, and 19 bases lay outside the gene matches. The CDR3 is 18 residues long. In addition, the sample was reused for a study of human thymus T cells.

This clonotype was obtained from a boy under two years old with a congenital heart defect. Sequences were obtained from thymocytes. This chain connects TRBV19 to TRBJ1-1, with 7 nucleotides matching TRBD1. Here the CDR3 DNA reads TGTGCCAGTCAAAAAAGGGGGCAGGGGCCGACACGGAACACTGAAGCTTTCTTT. This codes for CASQKRGQGPTRNTEAFF.